The T cell receptor (beta chain) described here comes from a study of regulatory T cells in long-lasting Graves disease. The CDR3 runs to 20 residues. The germline V gene encodes CDR1 DFQATT and CDR2 SNEGSKA (reference sequence). With V trimmed by 0 bases and J by 7 bases, 15 bases remained unmatched. Libraries of TCR beta came from iRepertoire HTBI primers plus Arm-PCR of CDR3 regions. Using its own MiXCR run on the multiplex PCR reads, TCRdb lists one record per CDR3 protein. The sample has more than 300,000 distinct CDR3 sequences, 10% to 15% seen once; the top ten hold approximately 17%. The time point: newly diagnosed GD, antithyroid drugs for less than 3 months. Preparation of the TCR library used RNA extracted from PBMCs. This clonotype was detected a few times. These data were also filed under a second study, of T cells in Graves' hyperthyroidism and ophthalmopathy.

The clonotype originates from a woman between 18 and 30 years old with Graves disease. J is TRBJ2-2 and V is TRBV20-1, with 15 bases lining up with TRBD2. The sample consisted of peripheral blood mononuclear cells (PBMCs), taken at new diagnosis, from a patient treated with antithyroid drugs. CDR3 sequence (DNA): TGCAGTGCTAGAGATTTCGGACTAGCGGGAGGGCCATACATAAACGGGGAGCTGTTTTTT. Amino acid sequence: CSARDFGLAGGPYINGELFF.